This T cell receptor (beta chain) was sequenced during a study of identical twins. General study points: The conclusions drew on cross-sectional statistical analysis instead of tracking the same donors. Out-of-frame alpha sequences common to twins were enriched for low generation probability. Analyses based on zero insertions could be partly confounded by invariant MAIT and iNKT cells.

CDR1 is LGHNT, CDR2 FRNRAP, per germline. Deletions cut 0 bases from V and 7 bases from J, with 19 bases between. The CDR3 contains 17 residues. This clonotype was observed a handful of times. The antigen is not known. Template switching added a universal primer binding site, and final cDNA carried unique molecular identifiers. TCRdb re-called the 5' RACE reads with MiXCR, one entry per CDR3 protein. The sample shows 450,000 to 500,000 distinct CDR3 sequences, about 13% of them seen only once. These records were also assigned to another study, of yellow fever vaccine responses in identical twins.

The source material was CD4+ T cells sorted from blood. The chain recombines TRBV12-5 with TRBJ2-1; tentative D call: TRBD2 (6 bases). This clonotype was sampled from a woman aged 18-29 years in good health. The DNA for the CDR3 is TGTGCTAGTGGTTTGGTACTAGGAGGGAACCTCATGAATGAGCAGTTCTTC. This gives the protein CASGLVLGGNLMNEQFF.